The sequence of this T cell receptor beta chain was determined in a study of shared clonotypes between healthy human individuals. CDR1 SQVTM and CDR2 ANQGSEA come from the germline V gene. The V gene lost 8 bases and the J gene lost 1 base, with 8 bases spanning the gap. The CDR3 covers 12 residues. Naive CD8 cells lacked CD45RO and underwent positive selection for CCR7, leaving out terminally differentiated effector memory CD45RA+ cells. This table comes from immunoSEQ multiplex PCR, and its TCRdb copy is limited to in-frame clones, with some not included. This sample carries under 1 million clones, 95% to 97% of them seen once, and the ten largest clones take less than 0.25%.

The material sequenced was naive CD8+ T cells sorted from blood. The clonotype was recovered from a man between 25 and 39 years old in good health. V gene TRBV29-1 combines with J gene TRBJ2-2; D uncertain. DNA of the CDR3: TGCAGCTTCCGACTGAACACCGGGGAGCTGTTTTTT. This gives the protein CSFRLNTGELFF.